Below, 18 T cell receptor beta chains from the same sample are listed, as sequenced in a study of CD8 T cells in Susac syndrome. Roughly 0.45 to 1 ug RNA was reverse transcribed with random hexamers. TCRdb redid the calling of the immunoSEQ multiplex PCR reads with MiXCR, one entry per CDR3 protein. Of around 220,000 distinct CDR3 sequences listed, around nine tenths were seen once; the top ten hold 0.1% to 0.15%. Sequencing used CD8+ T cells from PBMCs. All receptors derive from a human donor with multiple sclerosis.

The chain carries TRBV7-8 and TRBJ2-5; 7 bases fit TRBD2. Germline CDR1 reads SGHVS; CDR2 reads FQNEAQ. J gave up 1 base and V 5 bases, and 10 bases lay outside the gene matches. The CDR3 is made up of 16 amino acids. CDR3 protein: CASSIPGLNFQETQYF. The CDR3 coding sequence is TGTGCCAGCAGCATCCCGGGACTAAACTTCCAAGAGACCCAGTACTTC.

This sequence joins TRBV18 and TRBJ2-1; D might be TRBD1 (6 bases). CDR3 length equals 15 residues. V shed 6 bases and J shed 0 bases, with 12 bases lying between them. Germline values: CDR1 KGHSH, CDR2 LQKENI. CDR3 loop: CASSRTGYSYNEQFF. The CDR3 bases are TGTGCCAGCTCCCGCACAGGGTACTCCTACAATGAGCAGTTCTTC.

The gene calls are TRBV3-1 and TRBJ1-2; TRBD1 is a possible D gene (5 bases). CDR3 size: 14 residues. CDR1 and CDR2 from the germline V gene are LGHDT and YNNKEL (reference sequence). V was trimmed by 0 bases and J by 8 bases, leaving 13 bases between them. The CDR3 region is CASSQEMGPGGYTF. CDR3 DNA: TGTGCCAGCAGCCAAGAGATGGGGCCGGGAGGCTACACCTTC.

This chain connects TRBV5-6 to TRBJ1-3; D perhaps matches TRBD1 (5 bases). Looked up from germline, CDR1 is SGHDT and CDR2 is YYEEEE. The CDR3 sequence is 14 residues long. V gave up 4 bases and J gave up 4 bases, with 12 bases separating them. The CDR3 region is CASSGGPAGNTIYF. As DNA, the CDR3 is TGTGCCAGCAGCGGGGGACCGGCCGGAAACACCATATATTTT.

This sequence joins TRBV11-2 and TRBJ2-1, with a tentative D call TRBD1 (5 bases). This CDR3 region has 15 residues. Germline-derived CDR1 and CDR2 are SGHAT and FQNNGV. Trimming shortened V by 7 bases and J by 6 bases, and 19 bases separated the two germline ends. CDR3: CASIRQPAPTNEQFF. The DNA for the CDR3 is TGTGCCAGCATTCGACAGCCCGCTCCGACCAATGAGCAGTTCTTC.

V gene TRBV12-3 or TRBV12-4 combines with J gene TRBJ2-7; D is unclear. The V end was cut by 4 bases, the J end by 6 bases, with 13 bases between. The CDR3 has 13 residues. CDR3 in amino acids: CASSWTPRSEQYF. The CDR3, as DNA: TGTGCCAGCAGTTGGACCCCCCGGTCCGAGCAGTACTTC.

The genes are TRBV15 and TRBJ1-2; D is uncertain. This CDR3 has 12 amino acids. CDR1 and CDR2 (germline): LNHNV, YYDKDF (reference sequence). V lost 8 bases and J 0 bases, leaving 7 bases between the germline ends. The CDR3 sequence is CATGESNYGYTF. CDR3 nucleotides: TGTGCCACCGGGGAGTCTAACTATGGCTACACCTTC.

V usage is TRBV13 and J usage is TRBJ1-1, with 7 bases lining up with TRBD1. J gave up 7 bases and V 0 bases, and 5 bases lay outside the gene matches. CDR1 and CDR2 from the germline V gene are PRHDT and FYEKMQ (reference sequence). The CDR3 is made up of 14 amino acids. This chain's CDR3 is CASSLGRAGGEAFF. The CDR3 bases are TGTGCCAGCAGCTTAGGCCGGGCAGGGGGTGAAGCTTTCTTT.

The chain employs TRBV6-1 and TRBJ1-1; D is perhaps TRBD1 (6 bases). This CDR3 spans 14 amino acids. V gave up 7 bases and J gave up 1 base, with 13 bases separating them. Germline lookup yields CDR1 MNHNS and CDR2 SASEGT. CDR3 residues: CASTQTGPNTEAFF. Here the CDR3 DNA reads TGTGCCAGCACCCAGACAGGACCGAACACTGAAGCTTTCTTT.

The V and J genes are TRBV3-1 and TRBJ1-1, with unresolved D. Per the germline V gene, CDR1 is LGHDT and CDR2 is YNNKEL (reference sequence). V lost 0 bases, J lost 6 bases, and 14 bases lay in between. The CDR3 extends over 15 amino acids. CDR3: CASSQEKGAVAEAFF. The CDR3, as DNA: TGTGCCAGCAGCCAAGAGAAGGGAGCCGTGGCTGAAGCTTTCTTT.

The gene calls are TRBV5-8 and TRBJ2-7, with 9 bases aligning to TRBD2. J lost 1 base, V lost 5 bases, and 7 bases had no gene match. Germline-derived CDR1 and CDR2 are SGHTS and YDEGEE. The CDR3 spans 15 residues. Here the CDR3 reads CASSSRGGISYEQYF. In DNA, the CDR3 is TGTGCCAGCAGTTCGCGGGGGGGAATTTCCTACGAGCAGTACTTC.

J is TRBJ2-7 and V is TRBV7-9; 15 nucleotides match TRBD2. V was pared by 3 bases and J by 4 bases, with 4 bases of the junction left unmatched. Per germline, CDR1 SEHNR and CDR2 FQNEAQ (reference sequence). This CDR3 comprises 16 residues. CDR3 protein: CASSLAGLAGGYEQYF. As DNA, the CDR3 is TGTGCCAGCAGCTTGGCAGGACTAGCGGGAGGGTACGAGCAGTACTTC.

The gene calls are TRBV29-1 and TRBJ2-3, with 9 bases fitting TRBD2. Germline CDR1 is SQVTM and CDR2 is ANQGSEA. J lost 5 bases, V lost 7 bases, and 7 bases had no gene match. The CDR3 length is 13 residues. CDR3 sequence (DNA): TGCAGCGGGCGGGGGGGGCCGAAAGATACGCAGTATTTT. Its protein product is CSGRGGPKDTQYF.

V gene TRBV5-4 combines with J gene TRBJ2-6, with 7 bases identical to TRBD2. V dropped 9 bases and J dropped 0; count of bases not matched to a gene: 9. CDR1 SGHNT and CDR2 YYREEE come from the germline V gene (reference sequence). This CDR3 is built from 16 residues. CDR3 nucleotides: TGTGCCATCCAACCTCGCGGGGGCTCTGGGGCCAACGTCCTGACTTTC. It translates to CAIQPRGGSGANVLTF.

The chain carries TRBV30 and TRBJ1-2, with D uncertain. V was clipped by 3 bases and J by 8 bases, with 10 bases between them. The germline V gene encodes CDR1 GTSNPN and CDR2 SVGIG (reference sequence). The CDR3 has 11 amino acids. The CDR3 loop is CAWRPPEGYTF. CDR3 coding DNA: TGTGCCTGGAGGCCCCCGGAGGGCTACACCTTC. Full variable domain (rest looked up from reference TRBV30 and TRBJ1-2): SQTIHQWPATLVQPVGSPLSLECTVEGTSNPNLYWYRQAAGRGLQLLFYSVGIGQISSEVPQNLSASRPQDRQFILSSKKLLLSDSGFYLCAWRPPEGYTFGSGTRLTVV.

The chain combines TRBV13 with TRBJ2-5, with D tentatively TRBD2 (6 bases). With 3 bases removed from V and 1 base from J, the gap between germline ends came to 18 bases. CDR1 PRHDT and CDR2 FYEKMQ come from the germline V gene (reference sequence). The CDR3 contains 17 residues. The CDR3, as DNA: TGTGCCAGCAGCTTCTCAGGAGGGGAAGGACCCCAAGAGACCCAGTACTTC. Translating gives CASSFSGGEGPQETQYF. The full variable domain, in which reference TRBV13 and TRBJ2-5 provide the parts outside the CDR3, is AAGVIQSPRHLIKEKRETATLKCYPIPRHDTVYWYQQGPGQDPQFLISFYEKMQSDKGSIPDRFSAQQFSDYHSELNMSSLELGDSALYFCASSFSGGEGPQETQYFGPGTRLLVL.

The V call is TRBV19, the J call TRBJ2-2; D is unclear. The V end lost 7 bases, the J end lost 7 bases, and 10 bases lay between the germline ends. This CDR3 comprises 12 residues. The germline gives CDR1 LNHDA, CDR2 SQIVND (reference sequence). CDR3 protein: CASNVGFGELFF. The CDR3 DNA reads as TGTGCCAGTAACGTCGGGTTCGGGGAGCTGTTTTTT. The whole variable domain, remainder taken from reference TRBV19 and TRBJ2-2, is DGGITQSPKYLFRKEGQNVTLSCEQNLNHDAMYWYRQDPGQGLRLIYYSQIVNDFQKGDIAEGYSVSREKKESFPLTVTSAQKNPTAFYLCASNVGFGELFFGEGSRLTVL.

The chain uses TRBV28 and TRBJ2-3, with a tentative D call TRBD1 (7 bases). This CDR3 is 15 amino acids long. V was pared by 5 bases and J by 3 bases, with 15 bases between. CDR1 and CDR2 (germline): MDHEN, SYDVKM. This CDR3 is CASSGEAGGTDTQYF. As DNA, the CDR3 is TGTGCCAGCAGTGGGGAGGCAGGGGGAACAGATACGCAGTATTTT.